The next 3 T cell receptor beta chains were all read from a single sample in a study of patients and donors after allogeneic stem cell transplantation. MiXCR, run by TCRdb on the RT-PCR reads, gives a single entry per CDR3 protein. Here the sample spans about 87,000 distinct CDR3 sequences, 4% to 5% being singletons. The sample consisted of blood, either unsorted or a sorted T cell fraction (not recorded which). The source of these receptors is a human donor who was either an allogeneic HSCT recipient or a stem cell or donor lymphocyte infusion donor (not recorded which). It is not recorded whose cells these are; they may come from a transplant donor.

At least ten counts were recorded for this clonotype. This chain uses TRBV12-3 or TRBV12-4 with TRBJ2-7; 9 positions agree with TRBD2. V lost 2 bases, J lost 0 bases, and 11 bases stayed unmatched. The CDR3 runs 18 residues. The CDR3 protein is CASSLKSSLAGTSYEQYF. CDR3 DNA sequence: TGTGCCAGCAGTTTAAAATCTTCGCTAGCGGGAACCTCCTACGAGCAGTACTTC.

Only a few counts were recorded for this clonotype. The CDR3 DNA is TGTGCCAGCAGCTCCCTGCGCGGGCGGGGGGCCGGGGAGCAGTACTTC. Its protein product is CASSSLRGRGAGEQYF. This chain connects TRBV11-2 to TRBJ2-7; 8 bases map to TRBD2. V was pared by 4 bases and J by 7 bases, with 15 bases of the junction left unmatched. The V gene's germline CDR1 is SGHAT and CDR2 FQNNGV. This CDR3 is built from 16 residues.

This clonotype was recorded many times. CDR3 in DNA: TGTGCCAGCAGCCCACGGGGTAGCGTTACAGGGGCCGGGGAGCTGTTTTTT. Encoded protein: CASSPRGSVTGAGELFF. The rearrangement uses TRBV9 and TRBJ2-2, with 7 bases that match TRBD1. The trim removed 4 bases at V and 6 bases at J, leaving 15 bases unmatched. This CDR3 has 17 residues. In germline, CDR1 is SGDLS, CDR2 YYNGEE.